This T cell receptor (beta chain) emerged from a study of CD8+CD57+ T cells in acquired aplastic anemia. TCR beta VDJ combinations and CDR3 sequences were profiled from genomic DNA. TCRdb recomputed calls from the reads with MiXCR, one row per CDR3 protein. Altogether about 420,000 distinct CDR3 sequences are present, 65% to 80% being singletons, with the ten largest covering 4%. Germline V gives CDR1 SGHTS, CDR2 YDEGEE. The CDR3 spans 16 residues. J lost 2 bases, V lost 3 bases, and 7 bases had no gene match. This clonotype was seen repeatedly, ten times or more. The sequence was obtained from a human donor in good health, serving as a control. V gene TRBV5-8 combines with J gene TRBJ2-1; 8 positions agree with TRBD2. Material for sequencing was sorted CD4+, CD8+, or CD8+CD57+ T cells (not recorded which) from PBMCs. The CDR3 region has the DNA TGTGCCAGCAGCTCAGAATCGGGGGGGCCCTACAATGAGCAGTTCTTC. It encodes CASSSESGGPYNEQFF.